The 32 T cell receptor beta chains reported below all come from one sample, sequenced in a study of blood T cells in healthy people across ages. Primers used in a second PCR of roughly 6 to 11 cycles were a sample-barcoded 5' primer and a J-beta primer mix. TCRdb used MiXCR to reprocess the 5' RACE reads, holding one entry per CDR3 protein. This sample has a few hundred thousand distinct CDR3 sequences, with about 52% found just once. The sample was blood. Every receptor here comes from a man aged 55-75 years in good health.

This clonotype was seen a single time. V gene TRBV6-1 combines with J gene TRBJ1-1; 9 positions agree with TRBD1. From germline, CDR1 is MNHNS and CDR2 SASEGT. V trimming: 6 bases; J trimming: 0 bases; junction bases outside the gene matches: 11. CDR3 length: 17 residues. CDR3 in amino acids: CASRTGTGRSMNTEAFF. The CDR3 nucleotides are TGTGCCAGCAGAACCGGGACAGGGCGTTCCATGAACACTGAAGCTTTCTTT.

Details on this clonotype: An end of the junction does not agree with germline; a read error may underlie this. The chain recombines TRBV4-1 with TRBJ2-3; no definite D call. Germline CDR1 and CDR2: MGHRA and YSYEKL. The CDR3 loop spans 16 amino acids. CDR3 amino acids: CASSQEGGWTTDTRYF. The DNA for the CDR3 is TGCGCCAGCAGCCAAGAGGGTGGCTGGACCACAGATACGCGGTATTTT.

The chain carries TRBV5-1 and TRBJ2-5; D is unresolved. The J call may be in error: the DNA end matches TRBJ2-7 better. This CDR3 contains 14 residues. CDR1 SGHRS and CDR2 YFSETQ come from the germline V gene. The CDR3 DNA sequence: TGCGCCAGCAGCTTGGGCCCTGATCGGGACGAGCAGTACTTC. This codes for CASSLGPDRDEQYF.

This chain connects TRBV7-9 to TRBJ2-3; the match to TRBD2 covers 13 bases. Trimming cost V 4 bases and J 6 bases; bases outside gene matches: 7. The CDR3 extends over 16 amino acids. Germline V lookup: CDR1 SEHNR, CDR2 FQNEAQ (reference sequence). The CDR3 is CASSSPTSGGADTQYF. The CDR3 DNA is TGTGCCAGCAGCTCACCCACTAGCGGGGGGGCCGATACGCAGTATTTT.

This clonotype was seen only a few times. This chain links TRBV14 with TRBJ2-5, with D uncertain. CDR1 is SGHDN and CDR2 is FVKESK in the germline V gene. This CDR3 comprises 15 residues. V dropped 3 bases and J dropped 1 base, with 12 bases sitting between them. In nucleotides, the CDR3 is TGTGCCAGCAGCCATCCCCCCGGGTCCCAAGAGACCCAGTACTTC. It encodes CASSHPPGSQETQYF. The full variable domain, in which reference TRBV14 and TRBJ2-5 provide the parts outside the CDR3, is EAGVTQFPSHSVIEKGQTVTLRCDPISGHDNLYWYRRVMGKEIKFLLHFVKESKQDESGMPNNRFLAERTGGTYSTLKVQPAELEDSGVYFCASSHPPGSQETQYFGPGTRLLVL.

The table lists this clonotype with a few counts. The J gene is TRBJ2-5, the V gene TRBV12-3 or TRBV12-4; unclear D gene. The end of the DNA aligns better with TRBJ2-7, so the J call may be wrong. CDR3 size: 12 residues. CDR3 in DNA: TGTGCCAGCAGTAACGGATTAAACGAGCAGTACTTC. It encodes CASSNGLNEQYF.

The V gene is TRBV29-1, the J gene TRBJ2-1; 9 nucleotides line up with TRBD1. Looked up from germline, CDR1 is SQVTM and CDR2 is ANQGSEA. The CDR3 contains 16 residues. The V and J ends lost 8 bases and 8 bases, in that order; junction bases with no gene match: 19. CDR3 nucleotide sequence: TGCAGCAGCGCCCTCTCCGGGACAGGGTACGTGCATGAGCAGTTCTTC. As protein: CSSALSGTGYVHEQFF.

This clonotype was detected a few times. One junction end does not reproduce the germline sequence, and a read error may be involved. The chain is built from TRBV30 and TRBJ2-5, with D possibly matching TRBD1 (5 bases). This CDR3 region has 13 residues. The V gene's germline CDR1 is GTSNPN and CDR2 SVGIG (reference sequence). The DNA of the CDR3 is TGTGCCTGGGGTGTGACAGTCCAAGAGACCCAGTACTTC. Protein: CAWGVTVQETQYF.

This chain uses TRBV20-1 with TRBJ2-1; possible D gene TRBD1, 5 bases. The V gene lost 3 bases and the J gene lost 4 bases, with 13 bases spanning the gap. The germline V gene has CDR1 DFQATT and CDR2 SNEGSKA (reference sequence). This CDR3 is 14 amino acids long. The CDR3 protein is CSASRRQRYNEQFF. DNA of the CDR3: TGCAGTGCTAGTCGCCGACAGAGGTACAATGAGCAGTTCTTC.

The rearrangement uses TRBV7-2 and TRBJ2-5; possible D gene TRBD2, 6 bases. The CDR3 is 14 residues long. Germline V gene data show CDR1 as SGHTA and CDR2 as FQGNSA. Trimming removed 5 bases at V and 5 bases at J, with 15 bases between. DNA of the CDR3: TGTGCCAGCAGCCTGGACTACCGGGGGGAGACCCAGTACTTC. It codes for CASSLDYRGETQYF.

The J gene is TRBJ2-5, the V gene TRBV12-3 or TRBV12-4; maybe TRBD2 (6 bases). Trimming pared 7 bases from V and 4 bases from J, leaving 13 bases between. The CDR3 length is 13 residues. The chain's CDR3 is CASTAGTPETQYF. Here the CDR3 DNA reads TGTGCCAGCACCGCTGGGACTCCAGAGACCCAGTACTTC.

V gene TRBV7-2 combines with J gene TRBJ2-5; D is ambiguous. The V end lost 5 bases, the J end lost 2 bases, and 12 bases lay between the germline ends. This CDR3 comprises 14 residues. Germline CDR1 reads SGHTA; CDR2 reads FQGNSA. CDR3 region: CASSHAPPQETQYF. As DNA, the CDR3 is TGTGCCAGCAGCCACGCCCCTCCACAAGAGACCCAGTACTTC.

The V gene is TRBV29-1, the J gene TRBJ2-7; D is possibly TRBD2 (5 bases). The CDR3 runs to 14 residues. With 4 bases removed from V and 4 bases from J, the gap between germline ends came to 17 bases. From germline, CDR1 is SQVTM and CDR2 ANQGSEA. Here the CDR3 DNA reads TGCAGCGTTGCGGTTCTGAGGGAAAAGTACGAGCAGTACTTC. Translating it yields CSVAVLREKYEQYF.

The chain couples TRBV7-6 to TRBJ2-3; weak D call: TRBD2 (5 bases). Trimming cost V 5 bases and J 0 bases, with 18 bases left between them. This CDR3 has 17 amino acids. Germline lookup yields CDR1 SGHVS and CDR2 FNYEAQ. The CDR3 sequence: CASSPRWSDSSTDTQYF. The DNA of the CDR3 is TGTGCCAGCAGCCCGAGGTGGTCGGACTCCAGCACAGATACGCAGTATTTT.

This chain uses TRBV5-1 with TRBJ2-7, with D unclear. The CDR3 loop spans 12 amino acids. In germline, CDR1 is SGHRS, CDR2 YFSETQ. The V end lost 4 bases, the J end lost 4 bases, and 9 bases lay between the germline ends. In DNA form, the CDR3 reads TGCGCCAGCAGCAACGACGGGTACGAGCAGTACTTC. Translated: CASSNDGYEQYF.

The chain combines TRBV7-2 with TRBJ2-4; 8 nucleotides align to TRBD2. Germline V gives CDR1 SGHTA, CDR2 FQGNSA. This CDR3 has 16 amino acids. J gave up 0 bases and V 5 bases, and 6 bases lay outside the gene matches. DNA for the CDR3: TGTGCCAGCAGCCAGACTAGCGATCTAGCCAAAAACATTCAGTACTTC. Translation: CASSQTSDLAKNIQYF.

The genes are TRBV7-2 and TRBJ2-7; 9 bases are shared with TRBD2. The V segment lost 4 bases and the J segment 0 bases; nucleotides outside the gene matches: 13. The CDR3 has 18 amino acids. CDR1 is SGHTA, CDR2 FQGNSA, per germline. The DNA for the CDR3 is TGTGCCAGCAGCTCGCGGCTGGGCGGGGGGGGCAACTCCTACGAGCAGTACTTC. As protein: CASSSRLGGGGNSYEQYF.

The chain recombines TRBV15 with TRBJ2-5; D unresolved. The germline V and J ends were trimmed by 2 bases and 1 base, with 11 bases remaining between them. Germline V gives CDR1 LNHNV, CDR2 YYDKDF (reference sequence). The length of the CDR3 is 15 residues. The CDR3 spells CATSRLGSVQETQYF. CDR3 coding DNA: TGTGCCACCAGCAGACTAGGGTCGGTCCAAGAGACCCAGTACTTC. Filled out from reference TRBV15 and TRBJ2-5, the complete variable domain reads DAMVIQNPRYQVTQFGKPVTLSCSQTLNHNVMYWYQQKSSQAPKLLFHYYDKDFNNEADTPDNFQSRRPNTSFCFLDIRSPGLGDTAMYLCATSRLGSVQETQYFGPGTRLLVL.

The chain uses TRBV5-1 and TRBJ2-7, with 12 bases identical to TRBD2. Looked up from germline, CDR1 is SGHRS and CDR2 is YFSETQ. Trimming at V came to 2 bases and at J to 5 bases, leaving 5 bases not matched to a gene. This CDR3 spans 15 amino acids. CDR3 sequence: CASSLGLAGTNEQYF. CDR3 in DNA: TGCGCCAGCAGCTTAGGACTAGCGGGGACTAACGAGCAGTACTTC.

The chain carries TRBV2 and TRBJ2-7; 11 bases agree with TRBD1. This CDR3 is 13 amino acids long. The germline V gene encodes CDR1 SNHLY and CDR2 FYNNEI. CDR3 nucleotides: TGTGTCCAGTCCGGGACAGGGGGGTACGAGCAGTACTTC. This translates into CVQSGTGGYEQYF.

This clonotype was found a few times. The rearrangement uses TRBV28 and TRBJ2-3; TRBD2 matches 7 bases. The CDR3 sequence is 15 residues long. J gave up 6 bases and V 2 bases, and 8 bases lay outside the gene matches. Germline lookup yields CDR1 MDHEN and CDR2 SYDVKM. This CDR3 is CASSLLGREMDTQYF. The CDR3 DNA follows: TGTGCCAGCAGTTTACTGGGGCGGGAGATGGATACGCAGTATTTT.

The V gene is TRBV20-1, the J gene TRBJ1-4; a possible D gene is TRBD1 (5 bases). V was trimmed by 6 bases and J by 2 bases, leaving 19 bases between them. The germline gives CDR1 DFQATT, CDR2 SNEGSKA (reference sequence). The CDR3 contains 16 residues. CDR3 region: CSAISGAFVTNEKLFF. As DNA, the CDR3 is TGCAGTGCAATTTCCGGGGCCTTCGTGACTAATGAAAAACTGTTTTTT.

A remark on this clonotype: This may arise from a read error, as a much more abundant clone is one base away. The chain links TRBV29-1 to TRBJ2-7; the match to TRBD2 covers 7 bases. Germline V CDR1 and CDR2: SQVTM, ANQGSEA. Trimming cost V 4 bases and J 2 bases; bases outside gene matches: 2. CDR3 length: 12 amino acids. CDR3 sequence reads: CSVGGGTYEQYF. CDR3 in DNA: TGCAGCGTTGGGGGGGGAACCTACGAGCAGTACTTC.

This clonotype came up once. The chain recombines TRBV27 with TRBJ2-7, with TRBD2 matching 7 bases. Germline assignment: CDR1 MNHEY and CDR2 SMNVEV (reference sequence). The ends lost 0 bases at V and 2 bases at J; junction bases unmatched: 4. CDR3 length equals 15 residues. CDR3 coding DNA: TGTGCCAGCAGTTTATCGAGGCTAGCGGCCTACGAGCAGTACTTC. Protein sequence: CASSLSRLAAYEQYF.

To note about this clonotype: Given a much more abundant clone one base away, this may be a read error. The V call is TRBV7-3, the J call TRBJ2-1; 10 nucleotides line up with TRBD2. The CDR3 loop spans 17 amino acids. Per germline, CDR1 SGHTA and CDR2 FQGTGA. The CDR3 loop is CAGSLALAGTSYNEQFF. The CDR3 nucleotides read TGTGCCGGCAGCTTAGCACTAGCGGGAACGTCCTACAATGAGCAGTTCTTC.

This clonotype showed up just a few times. V is TRBV30 and J is TRBJ1-1; D is ambiguous. Trimming took off 1 base at V and 6 bases at J, with 9 bases between the two ends. CDR1 and CDR2 from the germline V gene are GTSNPN and SVGIG (reference sequence). The CDR3 is made up of 12 amino acids. CDR3 amino acids: CAWSARQAEAFF. DNA for the CDR3: TGTGCCTGGAGTGCCCGGCAGGCTGAAGCTTTCTTT.

This clonotype has ten or more counts. The genes are TRBV5-1 and TRBJ2-3, with 7 bases lining up with TRBD1. Germline V gene lookup returns CDR1 SGHRS and CDR2 YFSETQ. The V and J ends lost 2 bases and 6 bases, in that order; junction bases with no gene match: 0. The CDR3 length is 12 residues. CDR3 amino acids: CASSLQGDTQYF. For the CDR3, the DNA is TGCGCCAGCAGCTTACAGGGGGATACGCAGTATTTT.

This rearrangement joins TRBV20-1 to TRBJ2-4; TRBD2 is a possible D gene (6 bases). V lost 0 bases to trimming and J lost 10 bases, with 13 bases between them. The CDR3 contains 13 residues. Germline CDR1 DFQATT, CDR2 SNEGSKA (reference sequence). CDR3 in amino acids: CSARDFASAIQYF. The CDR3 nucleotides read TGCAGTGCTAGAGATTTTGCTAGCGCGATTCAGTACTTC.

This clonotype was seen a handful of times. V usage is TRBV9 and J usage is TRBJ2-1; possible D gene TRBD1, 6 bases. Trimming shortened V by 0 bases and J by 0 bases, and 10 bases separated the two germline ends. CDR1 and CDR2 from the germline V gene are SGDLS and YYNGEE. CDR3 length: 16 amino acids. The CDR3 is CASSVGTAISYNEQFF. The CDR3 region has the DNA TGTGCCAGCAGCGTAGGGACAGCTATCTCCTACAATGAGCAGTTCTTC.

This clonotype was seen only once. The rearrangement joins TRBV20-1 to TRBJ2-3, with D uncertain. The length of the CDR3 is 15 residues. V was pared by 6 bases and J by 0 bases, with 16 bases between. Germline V gene data show CDR1 as DFQATT and CDR2 as SNEGSKA (reference sequence). CDR3 residues: CSADQLATSTDTQYF. The CDR3 DNA reads as TGCAGTGCCGATCAACTCGCGACTAGCACAGATACGCAGTATTTT.

This chain joins TRBV14 and TRBJ2-4, with D unresolved. The J call may be mistaken, given a closer DNA end match to TRBJ2-5. This CDR3 is built from 14 residues. In germline, CDR1 is SGHDN, CDR2 FVKESK. CDR3 DNA sequence: TGTGCCAGCAGCCAAGATCAAGTTCAAGAGACCCAGTACTTC. Its protein product is CASSQDQVQETQYF.

This clonotype was detected a few times. V is TRBV6-2 or TRBV6-3 and J is TRBJ2-1; TRBD2 matches at 7 bases. Germline-derived CDR1 and CDR2 are MNHEY and SVGEGT. The CDR3 contains 13 residues. The V gene end was trimmed by 6 bases and the J gene end by 5 bases; junction bases not matched to a gene: 4. CDR3: CASRPSGDNEQFF. Here the CDR3 DNA reads TGTGCCAGCAGGCCCAGCGGGGACAATGAGCAGTTCTTC.